Given below is one T cell receptor (beta chain) in context. This sample stems from a study of blood T cell repertoires in COVID-19. About the research overall: Samples of COVID-19 (acute and convalescent) were obtained from the United States, Italy and Spain.

The trim removed 5 bases at V and 4 bases at J, leaving 13 bases unmatched. CDR1 and CDR2 from the germline V gene are SGHRS and YFSETQ. The CDR3 loop spans 17 amino acids. As originally analysed: Reference gene primer amplification gave nucleated cell count estimates. Method: immunoSEQ multiplex PCR; TCRdb's copy keeps in-frame clones and lacks some. V and J calls and clone size are as listed in that table; D and trimming were resolved from the DNA. Here the sample spans fewer than 200,000 clones, roughly 77% being singletons. This receptor was identified in a man between 65 and 85 years old with active or convalescent COVID-19. V gene TRBV5-1 combines with J gene TRBJ2-1, with 9 bases fitting TRBD2. The sequenced sample was peripheral blood. This chain's CDR3 is CASRSPPGTSSYNEQFF. Here the CDR3 DNA reads TGCGCCAGCAGGAGTCCTCCCGGGACTAGCTCATACAATGAGCAGTTCTTC.